This T cell receptor beta chain was recorded in a study of blood T cells in healthy people across ages. Study conclusions and caveats: Roughly linear declines in TCR beta diversity per million T cells occurred with age.

Isolation recovered at least 6.5 million PBMCs from every sample. The extraction recovered at least 5.5 micrograms of total RNA per sample. This clonotype was seen only a few times. Its specificity is unknown. CDR3 length equals 16 residues. The germline gives CDR1 SGHTA, CDR2 FQGNSA. With V trimmed by 6 bases and J by 4 bases, 8 bases remained unmatched. The authors ran a second PCR of about 7 to 12 cycles using a sample-barcoded 5' primer and a J-beta primer mix. TCRdb re-derived calls from the 5' RACE reads in MiXCR, one entry per CDR3 protein. The table lists about 680,000 distinct CDR3 sequences, 45% to 50% of them singletons, with 30% to 35% in the top ten.

The chain couples TRBV7-2 to TRBJ2-1; 11 nucleotides line up with TRBD2. The receptor's source is a woman aged 55 to 70 in good health. The specimen was blood. The CDR3 protein is CASRFTGTSGYNEQFF. The CDR3 coding sequence is TGTGCCAGCAGATTCACCGGGACTAGCGGATACAATGAGCAGTTCTTC. Variable domain in full (rest from reference TRBV7-2 and TRBJ2-1): GAGVSQSPSNKVTEKGKDVELRCDPISGHTALYWYRQSLGQGLEFLIYFQGNSAPDKSGLPSDRFSAERTGGSVSTLTIQRTQQEDSAVYLCASRFTGTSGYNEQFFGPGTRLTVL.